Listed below are T cell receptor beta chains from one sample, sequenced in a study of blood T cell repertoires in COVID-19. Clones were read by immunoSEQ multiplex PCR, and TCRdb kept only the in-frame ones, dropping some. The repertoire includes about 220,000 clones, around 82% of them detected once, and 8% to 10% sits in the top ten. The sequencing input was peripheral blood. The receptors here all came from a woman aged 45-65 years with acute or convalescent COVID-19. Each CDR3 is given with its conserved first and last residue. Each record gives: CDR3 protein, CDR3 DNA, J gene, V gene, D gene, clone size. The D gene is left open where the match is weak. Size is stated for part of the rows, as once, few or many counts, or as a class when the clone is expanded.

CDR3aa: CSASDKDFYEQYF
CDR3nt: TGCAGTGCTAGTGATAAGGACTTCTACGAGCAGTACTTC
j_gene: TRBJ2-7
v_gene: TRBV20-1
d_gene: .
abundance: .

CDR3aa: CASSQDGLAGGPLSTDTQYF
CDR3nt: TGCGCCAGCAGCCAAGACGGGCTAGCGGGAGGACCCCTGAGCACAGATACGCAGTATTTT
j_gene: TRBJ2-3
v_gene: TRBV4-1
d_gene: TRBD2
abundance: .

CDR3aa: CASSEEQGFEQYF
CDR3nt: TGTGCCAGCAGTGAAGAGCAGGGTTTTGAGCAGTACTTC
j_gene: TRBJ2-7
v_gene: TRBV2
d_gene: .
abundance: .

CDR3aa: CASTDLLTSGTGRTQYF
CDR3nt: TGTGCCAGCACCGACCTCTTGACTAGCGGGACTGGAAGGACCCAGTACTTC
j_gene: TRBJ2-5
v_gene: TRBV2
d_gene: TRBD2
abundance: .

CDR3aa: CASSVGTVENEKLFF
CDR3nt: TGTGCCAGCAGCGTAGGTACAGTCGAAAATGAAAAACTGTTTTTT
j_gene: TRBJ1-4
v_gene: TRBV9
d_gene: .
abundance: once

CDR3aa: CASSSPPSGPEQYF
CDR3nt: TGTGCCAGCAGCTCGCCGCCCAGTGGCCCCGAGCAGTACTTC
j_gene: TRBJ2-7
v_gene: TRBV5-4
d_gene: .
abundance: .

CDR3aa: CASSSGTSGSTDTQYF
CDR3nt: TGCGCCAGCAGCTCCGGGACTAGCGGTAGCACAGATACGCAGTATTTT
j_gene: TRBJ2-3
v_gene: TRBV5-1
d_gene: TRBD2
abundance: .

CDR3aa: CASAGQQRETQYF
CDR3nt: TGCGCCAGTGCCGGACAGCAGAGAGAGACCCAGTACTTC
j_gene: TRBJ2-5
v_gene: TRBV10-1
d_gene: .
abundance: few

CDR3aa: CASRNTGELFQYF
CDR3nt: TGTGCCAGCAGAAATACAGGGGAGTTGTTTCAGTACTTC
j_gene: TRBJ2-4
v_gene: TRBV28
d_gene: TRBD1
abundance: .

CDR3aa: CASSLTTGTAYEQYF
CDR3nt: TGCGCCAGCAGCCTGACCACCGGGACAGCCTACGAGCAGTACTTC
j_gene: TRBJ2-7
v_gene: TRBV5-1
d_gene: TRBD1
abundance: .

CDR3aa: CASHELNSPLHF
CDR3nt: TGCGCCAGCCATGAACTTAATTCACCCCTCCACTTT
j_gene: TRBJ1-6
v_gene: TRBV5-1
d_gene: .
abundance: .

CDR3aa: CASSFTSGQGNTEAFF
CDR3nt: TGTGCCAGCAGCTTTACTTCAGGGCAGGGAAACACTGAAGCTTTCTTT
j_gene: TRBJ1-1
v_gene: TRBV28
d_gene: .
abundance: .

CDR3aa: CASSSRGGRAFF
CDR3nt: TGTGCCAGCAGTTCCCGAGGGGGCAGGGCTTTCTTT
j_gene: TRBJ1-1
v_gene: TRBV28
d_gene: TRBD1
abundance: .

CDR3aa: CASSIALQREQFF
CDR3nt: TGTGCCAGTAGTATAGCCCTCCAGCGGGAGCAGTTCTTC
j_gene: TRBJ2-1
v_gene: TRBV19
d_gene: .
abundance: .

CDR3aa: CASSQLAGGPKAGELFF
CDR3nt: TGTGCCAGCAGCCAACTAGCGGGAGGGCCTAAAGCCGGGGAGCTGTTTTTT
j_gene: TRBJ2-2
v_gene: TRBV3-1/TRBV3-2
d_gene: TRBD2
abundance: .

CDR3aa: CASSDYSKNTEAFF
CDR3nt: TGTGCCAGCAGTGACTACAGCAAGAACACTGAAGCTTTCTTT
j_gene: TRBJ1-1
v_gene: TRBV6-4
d_gene: .
abundance: .

CDR3aa: CASSETSGRYNEQFF
CDR3nt: TGTGCCAGCAGTGAAACTAGCGGGAGGTACAATGAGCAGTTCTTC
j_gene: TRBJ2-1
v_gene: TRBV6-4
d_gene: TRBD2
abundance: .

CDR3aa: CATTKNGQGATYF
CDR3nt: TGTGCCACCACCAAAAACGGACAGGGGGCGACGTACTTC
j_gene: TRBJ2-7
v_gene: TRBV2
d_gene: TRBD1
abundance: .

CDR3aa: CASTLGGDYEQYF
CDR3nt: TGCGCCAGCACTCTCGGGGGGGACTACGAGCAGTACTTC
j_gene: TRBJ2-7
v_gene: TRBV23-1
d_gene: TRBD2
abundance: .

CDR3aa: CASSQEGGSPLHF
CDR3nt: TGTGCCAGCAGCCAAGAGGGGGGATCACCCCTCCACTTT
j_gene: TRBJ1-6
v_gene: TRBV3-1/TRBV3-2
d_gene: .
abundance: .

CDR3aa: CASSPPDRVNEQFF
CDR3nt: TGTGCCAGCTCACCACCCGACAGGGTGAATGAGCAGTTCTTC
j_gene: TRBJ2-1
v_gene: TRBV18
d_gene: TRBD1
abundance: .

CDR3aa: CATKDSHTGELFF
CDR3nt: TGTGCCACCAAGGACAGTCACACCGGGGAGCTGTTTTTT
j_gene: TRBJ2-2
v_gene: TRBV24-1
d_gene: .
abundance: .

CDR3aa: CASSDQAGTNTGELFF
CDR3nt: TGTGCCAGCAGCGATCAAGCGGGGACGAACACCGGGGAGCTGTTTTTT
j_gene: TRBJ2-2
v_gene: TRBV7-8
d_gene: TRBD2
abundance: .

CDR3aa: CASSYDPNRATYEQYF
CDR3nt: TGTGCCAGCAGTTACGATCCGAACAGAGCAACCTACGAGCAGTACTTC
j_gene: TRBJ2-7
v_gene: TRBV6-6
d_gene: .
abundance: .

CDR3aa: CASSLEPGHLNTEAFF
CDR3nt: TGTGCCAGCAGTCTCGAACCGGGACACCTGAACACTGAAGCTTTCTTT
j_gene: TRBJ1-1
v_gene: TRBV6-6
d_gene: .
abundance: medium-sized

CDR3aa: CASSPGTDTQYF
CDR3nt: TGTGCCAGCAGCCCCGGGACAGATACGCAGTATTTT
j_gene: TRBJ2-3
v_gene: TRBV7-8
d_gene: .
abundance: few

CDR3aa: CASSLPWTGDGYTF
CDR3nt: TGTGCCAGCAGCCTACCCTGGACAGGGGATGGCTACACCTTC
j_gene: TRBJ1-2
v_gene: TRBV28
d_gene: TRBD1
abundance: .

CDR3aa: CASSQESEQTDTQYF
CDR3nt: TGCGCCAGCAGCCAAGAAAGCGAACAAACAGATACGCAGTATTTT
j_gene: TRBJ2-3
v_gene: TRBV4-1
d_gene: .
abundance: .

CDR3aa: CASSLTADSGNTIYF
CDR3nt: TGCGCCAGCAGTTTGACAGCGGACTCTGGAAACACCATATATTTT
j_gene: TRBJ1-3
v_gene: TRBV5-1
d_gene: .
abundance: .

CDR3aa: CASSSDQGADTIYF
CDR3nt: TGCGCCAGCAGCTCGGACCAGGGGGCAGACACCATATATTTT
j_gene: TRBJ1-3
v_gene: TRBV5-1
d_gene: TRBD1
abundance: .

CDR3aa: CASSQRTGGFEQFF
CDR3nt: TGTGCCAGCAGCCAACGGACAGGGGGCTTTGAGCAGTTCTTC
j_gene: TRBJ2-1
v_gene: TRBV3-1/TRBV3-2
d_gene: TRBD1
abundance: .

CDR3aa: CASSSIGQGSSYEQYF
CDR3nt: TGTGCCAGCAGTTCCATTGGACAGGGTTCAAGCTACGAGCAGTACTTC
j_gene: TRBJ2-7
v_gene: TRBV6-5
d_gene: TRBD1
abundance: .

CDR3aa: CASSPYGFTDTQYF
CDR3nt: TGCGCCAGCAGCCCATACGGTTTCACAGATACGCAGTATTTT
j_gene: TRBJ2-3
v_gene: TRBV5-1
d_gene: .
abundance: .

CDR3aa: CASSRGGSNEQFF
CDR3nt: TGTGCCAGCAGCAGGGGCGGGAGCAATGAGCAGTTCTTC
j_gene: TRBJ2-1
v_gene: TRBV9
d_gene: TRBD2
abundance: .

CDR3aa: CASSLTSTGSGPLEQYF
CDR3nt: TGTGCCAGCAGCTTAACCTCGACAGGATCGGGGCCGCTCGAGCAGTACTTC
j_gene: TRBJ2-7
v_gene: TRBV7-9
d_gene: .
abundance: .

CDR3aa: CASSYGSGGRAPNEQFF
CDR3nt: TGTGCCAGCAGTTACGGATCTGGCGGGAGGGCCCCCAATGAGCAGTTCTTC
j_gene: TRBJ2-1
v_gene: TRBV6-2/TRBV6-3
d_gene: TRBD2
abundance: once

CDR3aa: CASSSGQGARETQYF
CDR3nt: TGCGCCAGCAGCTCCGGACAGGGGGCGAGGGAGACCCAGTACTTC
j_gene: TRBJ2-5
v_gene: TRBV5-1
d_gene: TRBD1
abundance: .

CDR3aa: CASSEEREGYNEQFF
CDR3nt: TGCGCCAGCAGTGAAGAACGGGAGGGGTACAATGAGCAGTTCTTC
j_gene: TRBJ2-1
v_gene: TRBV10-1
d_gene: TRBD2
abundance: .

CDR3aa: CSVEGGLAGRYEQYF
CDR3nt: TGCAGCGTTGAGGGGGGACTAGCGGGCCGCTACGAGCAGTACTTC
j_gene: TRBJ2-7
v_gene: TRBV29-1
d_gene: TRBD2
abundance: .

CDR3aa: CASRETGGNEQFF
CDR3nt: TGCGCCAGCAGGGAGACAGGGGGAAATGAGCAGTTCTTC
j_gene: TRBJ2-1
v_gene: TRBV10-2
d_gene: TRBD1
abundance: once

CDR3aa: CATRKPGFGYGYTF
CDR3nt: TGTGCCACCAGGAAGCCAGGGTTCGGGTATGGCTACACCTTC
j_gene: TRBJ1-2
v_gene: TRBV6-5
d_gene: .
abundance: .

CDR3aa: CASRRGGEQYF
CDR3nt: TGTGCCAGCAGGCGCGGGGGTGAGCAGTACTTC
j_gene: TRBJ2-7
v_gene: TRBV5-6
d_gene: TRBD2
abundance: .

CDR3aa: CASSDLWAGGQYEQYF
CDR3nt: TGTGCCAGCAGTGATCTTTGGGCGGGAGGTCAATACGAGCAGTACTTC
j_gene: TRBJ2-7
v_gene: TRBV6-1
d_gene: TRBD2
abundance: .

CDR3aa: CASSFTPPTRTTGYEQYF
CDR3nt: TGTGCCAGCAGTTTTACCCCACCGACTCGAACGACAGGCTACGAGCAGTACTTC
j_gene: TRBJ2-7
v_gene: TRBV27
d_gene: .
abundance: .

CDR3aa: CASSLKFNIGLYYNEQFF
CDR3nt: TGTGCCAGCAGTTTAAAATTCAATATCGGACTGTACTACAATGAGCAGTTCTTC
j_gene: TRBJ2-1
v_gene: TRBV27
d_gene: .
abundance: .

CDR3aa: CASSIGQGGYNEQFF
CDR3nt: TGTGCCAGTAGTATAGGACAGGGGGGATACAATGAGCAGTTCTTC
j_gene: TRBJ2-1
v_gene: TRBV19
d_gene: TRBD1
abundance: .

CDR3aa: CASSGRSEQFF
CDR3nt: TGTGCCAGCAGTGGTAGGAGTGAGCAGTTCTTC
j_gene: TRBJ2-1
v_gene: TRBV28
d_gene: .
abundance: .

CDR3aa: CASSPQTGGFTGELFF
CDR3nt: TGTGCCAGCAGCCCTCAGACAGGGGGGTTCACCGGGGAGCTGTTTTTT
j_gene: TRBJ2-2
v_gene: TRBV9
d_gene: TRBD1
abundance: .